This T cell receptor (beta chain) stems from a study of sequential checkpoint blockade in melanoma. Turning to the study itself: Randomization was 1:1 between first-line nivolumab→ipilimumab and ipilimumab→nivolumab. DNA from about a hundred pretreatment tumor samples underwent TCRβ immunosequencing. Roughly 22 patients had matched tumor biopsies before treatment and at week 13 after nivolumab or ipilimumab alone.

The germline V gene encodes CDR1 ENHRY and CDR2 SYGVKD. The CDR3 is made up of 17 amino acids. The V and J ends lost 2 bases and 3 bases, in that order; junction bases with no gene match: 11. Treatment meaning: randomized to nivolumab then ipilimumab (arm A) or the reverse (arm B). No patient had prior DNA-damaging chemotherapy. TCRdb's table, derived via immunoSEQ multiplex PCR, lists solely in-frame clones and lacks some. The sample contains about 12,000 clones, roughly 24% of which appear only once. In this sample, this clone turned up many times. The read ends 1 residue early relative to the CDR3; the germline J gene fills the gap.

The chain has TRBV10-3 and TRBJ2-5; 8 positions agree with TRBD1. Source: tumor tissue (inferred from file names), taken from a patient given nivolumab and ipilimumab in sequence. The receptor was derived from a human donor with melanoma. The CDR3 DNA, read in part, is TGTGCCATCAGTGAGGGGCAGGGGGCTGGAGGTAAAGAGACCCAGTAC. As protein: CAISEGQGAGGKETQY. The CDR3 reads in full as CAISEGQGAGGKETQYF.